The 17 T cell receptor beta chains listed next were all sequenced from one sample in a study of cytomegalovirus exposure and HLA in healthy donors (dated by TCRdb to the late 2010s). Libraries were prepared through the immunoSEQ multiplex PCR assay. For the multiplex PCR, a mixture combining 60 forward primers for TCR Vbeta segments and 13 reverse primers for TCR Jbeta segments was used. TCRdb holds this immuneACCESS table with in-frame rearrangements only. Some clones are missing; in checked studies, unresolved V genes explain under half, and the rest has no known cause. The sample table gives some 110,000 clones. Under 3.5% of the sample comes from the top ten. The specimen sequenced was PBMCs. Every receptor here comes from a man between 25 and 39 years old in good health and CMV-seronegative.

The rearrangement joins TRBV30 to TRBJ2-7; D gene ambiguous. V gave up 2 bases and J gave up 4 bases, with 6 bases separating them. Germline V gives CDR1 GTSNPN, CDR2 SVGIG (reference sequence). CDR3 size: 11 residues. The CDR3 loop is CAWSLEYEQYF. In nucleotides, the CDR3 is TGTGCCTGGAGTCTAGAATACGAGCAGTACTTC.

The V gene is TRBV11-2, the J gene TRBJ2-1; 7 bases are a match to TRBD2. Unmatched junction bases numbered 8, after V lost 6 bases and J lost 0 bases. The CDR3 has 16 amino acids. Germline V gene data show CDR1 as SGHAT and CDR2 as FQNNGV. The CDR3 sequence: CASRRGGTISYNEQFF. In DNA form, the CDR3 reads TGTGCCAGCAGACGGGGTGGGACTATCTCCTACAATGAGCAGTTCTTC.

On this clone itself: One junction end disagrees with the germline gene, perhaps due to a read error. The chain links TRBV7-7 to TRBJ2-5; 7 nucleotides match TRBD2. Per germline, CDR1 SSHAT and CDR2 FNYEAQ (reference sequence). The CDR3 is made up of 13 amino acids. This CDR3 reads CASSRGERETQYF. The CDR3, as DNA: TGTGCTAGCAGCCGGGGGGAGAGAGAGACCCAGTACTTC.

V gene TRBV27 combines with J gene TRBJ2-7; D might be TRBD2 (5 bases). Germline assignment: CDR1 MNHEY and CDR2 SMNVEV (reference sequence). The CDR3 has 13 amino acids. Between the trimmed V and J ends, which lost 4 bases and 3 bases, there was a span of 10 bases. The CDR3 here is CASSSGLIYEQYF. The CDR3, as DNA: TGTGCCAGCAGTTCCGGACTGATCTACGAGCAGTACTTC.

The chain has TRBV28 and TRBJ2-7; 7 bases map to TRBD2. The CDR3 loop spans 15 amino acids. Germline lookup yields CDR1 MDHEN and CDR2 SYDVKM. The ends lost 2 bases at V and 0 bases at J; junction bases unmatched: 4. The CDR3 loop reads CASSLSGVSSYEQYF. CDR3 in DNA: TGTGCCAGCAGTTTAAGCGGGGTTAGCTCCTACGAGCAGTACTTC. Drawing the rest from reference TRBV28 and TRBJ2-7, the complete variable domain is DVKVTQSSRYLVKRTGEKVFLECVQDMDHENMFWYRQDPGLGLRLIYFSYDVKMKEKGDIPEGYSVSREKKERFSLILESASTNQTSMYLCASSLSGVSSYEQYFGPGTRLTVT.

In terms of frequency, this clone is medium-sized. The genes are TRBV6-1 and TRBJ2-2; D is perhaps TRBD2 (6 bases). V shed 4 bases and J shed 4 bases, with 13 bases lying between them. This CDR3 region has 15 residues. Germline values: CDR1 MNHNS, CDR2 SASEGT. CDR3 nucleotides: TGTGCCAGCAGTGTGGGGGGTGGGTTCACCGGGGAGCTGTTTTTT. Protein sequence: CASSVGGGFTGELFF.

About this clone: The junction departs from the called germline gene at one end, perhaps through a read error. The rearrangement links TRBV4-1 to TRBJ2-1; 8 bases agree with TRBD2. Germline-derived CDR1 and CDR2 are MGHRA and YSYEKL. This CDR3 has 15 amino acids. CDR3 residues: CASSQEGTRHNEQFF. CDR3 in DNA: TGCGCCAGCAGTCAAGAGGGGACTAGACACAATGAGCAGTTCTTC.

Worth noting for this clone: The conserved final phenylalanine or tryptophan is absent from the CDR3, which likely points to a read error. No DNA is shown, since the ends of the CDR3 on it are uncertain; the CDR3 is the one TCRdb lists. The chain joins TRBV20-1 to TRBJ2-7; TRBD2 reflects the table's D call only, with no check against the DNA. From germline, CDR1 is DFQATT and CDR2 SNEGSKA (reference sequence). The CDR3 region is 8 residues in length, termini included. The CDR3 is CSAERGPL.

Concerning this clone: An end of the junction differs from the germline gene, which may be a read error. This rearrangement joins TRBV28 to TRBJ1-1, with D unclear. The V gene's germline CDR1 is MDHEN and CDR2 SYDVKM. The CDR3 covers 14 residues. The CDR3 loop is CASRLTGENTGAFF. In nucleotides, the CDR3 is TGTGCCAGCAGGTTGACCGGGGAGAACACTGGAGCTTTCTTT.

The chain employs TRBV2 and TRBJ2-1, with TRBD2 identical over 7 bases. Trimming removed 5 bases from V and 3 bases from J; junction bases left unmatched: 4. This CDR3 is built from 14 residues. Germline V lookup: CDR1 SNHLY, CDR2 FYNNEI. In nucleotides, the CDR3 is TGTGCCAGCAGTAAACTAGCGAACTACAATGAGCAGTTCTTC. Residues: CASSKLANYNEQFF.

CDR3 protein: CASRSWLGENYGYTF. The CDR3, as DNA: TGTGCCAGCAGGTCCTGGCTAGGGGAAAACTATGGCTACACCTTC. This rearrangement joins TRBV9 to TRBJ1-2; D is perhaps TRBD1 (5 bases). The ends were cut back, 5 bases at V and 2 bases at J, with 16 bases in the middle. The CDR3 is made up of 15 amino acids. The germline V gene has CDR1 SGDLS and CDR2 YYNGEE.

This chain uses TRBV6-1 with TRBJ2-5; TRBD1 matches 8 bases. The germline gives CDR1 MNHNS, CDR2 SASEGT. Unmatched junction bases numbered 10, after V lost 8 bases and J lost 5 bases. The CDR3 consists of 14 residues. The CDR3 here is CASLGQGGSETQYF. In DNA, the CDR3 is TGTGCCAGCCTTGGACAGGGTGGGTCCGAGACCCAGTACTTC.

This rearrangement joins TRBV15 to TRBJ2-1; D gene ambiguous. The CDR3 length is 16 residues. CDR1 and CDR2 from the germline V gene are LNHNV and YYDKDF (reference sequence). Deletions cut 0 bases from V and 4 bases from J, with 13 bases between. In nucleotides, the CDR3 is TGTGCCACCAGCAGAGATGAGGTTCCGTTTTACAATGAGCAGTTCTTC. This translates into CATSRDEVPFYNEQFF.

The chain combines TRBV27 with TRBJ2-3; 7 bases match TRBD2. V shed 3 bases, J shed 0 bases, and the junction held 3 bases outside the gene matches. Germline V lookup: CDR1 MNHEY, CDR2 SMNVEV (reference sequence). This CDR3 is built from 15 residues. The CDR3 bases are TGTGCCAGCAGTTTCCAGCGGGGAAGCACAGATACGCAGTATTTT. Protein sequence: CASSFQRGSTDTQYF.

The chain carries TRBV11-2 and TRBJ2-2; D is uncertain. This CDR3 contains 18 residues. Per germline, CDR1 SGHAT and CDR2 FQNNGV. V was trimmed by 1 base and J by 0 bases, leaving 15 bases between them. CDR3 sequence reads: CASSLVSWAASNTGELFF. The CDR3 bases are TGTGCCAGCAGCTTAGTAAGCTGGGCAGCCTCGAACACCGGGGAGCTGTTTTTT.

This chain connects TRBV19 to TRBJ2-2; D not resolved. This CDR3 is 14 amino acids long. Germline lookup yields CDR1 LNHDA and CDR2 SQIVND (reference sequence). Trimming pared 7 bases from V and 0 bases from J, leaving 9 bases between. CDR3 sequence (DNA): TGTGCCAGTATTTCTACTCCGAACACCGGGGAGCTGTTTTTT. Protein sequence: CASISTPNTGELFF.

The J gene is TRBJ2-5, the V gene TRBV6-5, with 9 bases that match TRBD2. Looked up from germline, CDR1 is MNHEY and CDR2 is SVGAGI. V gave up 1 base and J gave up 4 bases; unmatched junction bases: 7. This CDR3 contains 16 residues. The CDR3 nucleotides read TGTGCCAGCAGTTACTACAGCGGGAGGTCGAGAGAGACCCAGTACTTC. This encodes CASSYYSGRSRETQYF.